The rows below give T cell receptor beta chains drawn from one sample of a study of early T cells in non-severe SARS-CoV-2 infection. TCRdb used MiXCR to reprocess the 5' RACE reads, holding one entry per CDR3 protein. The data contain under 65,000 distinct CDR3 sequences, under 15% of them seen just once; the ten biggest clones take up over 3%. The sequenced sample consisted of whole blood. Every receptor here comes from an adult who was a healthcare worker with PCR-confirmed SARS-CoV-2 infection or an uninfected control (not recorded which). Each CDR3 is given with its conserved first and last residue. The D gene is left open where the match is weak. Clone size is stated in some rows and not others, as once, few, many or a class when expanded.

CDR3 protein	CDR3 DNA	D gene	J gene	clone size	V gene
CASSPPYSRETEAFF	TGTGCCAGCTCACCCCCTTACAGCAGGGAGACTGAAGCTTTCTTT	-	TRBJ1-1	few	TRBV18
CASSYSGAESEQYF	TGTGCCAGCAGTTACTCGGGTGCAGAGAGCGAGCAGTACTTC	-	TRBJ2-7	-	TRBV6-6
CASSFQGETTEAFF	TGTGCCAGCAGTTTTCAGGGGGAAACCACTGAAGCTTTCTTT	TRBD1	TRBJ1-1	-	TRBV28
CSVDSTGGNTEAFF	TGCAGCGTTGACTCTACAGGAGGGAACACTGAAGCTTTCTTT	-	TRBJ1-1	many	TRBV29-1
CSASGGVNTEAFF	TGCAGTGCTAGCGGGGGAGTGAACACTGAAGCTTTCTTT	-	TRBJ1-1	many	TRBV20-1
CASRGLAGGFSETQYF	TGTGCCAGCAGGGGGCTAGCGGGAGGGTTCTCCGAGACCCAGTACTTC	TRBD2	TRBJ2-5	few	TRBV6-1
CASSSSFGVEYEQYF	TGTGCCAGCAGCTCATCTTTTGGGGTAGAGTACGAGCAGTACTTC	-	TRBJ2-7	few	TRBV11-2
CAWSEGQGAYEQYF	TGTGCCTGGAGTGAAGGACAGGGGGCCTACGAGCAGTACTTC	TRBD1	TRBJ2-7	many	TRBV30
CASSKGTAVQETQYF	TGTGCCAGCAGCAAAGGGACGGCGGTTCAAGAGACCCAGTACTTC	-	TRBJ2-5	-	TRBV21-1
CSVALDRISSYEQYF	TGCAGCGTGGCCCTGGACAGAATAAGCTCCTACGAGCAGTACTTC	-	TRBJ2-7	many	TRBV29-1
CASSLRTGISGELFF	TGTGCCAGCAGTTTACGGACAGGGATAAGCGGGGAGCTGTTTTTT	TRBD1	TRBJ2-2	many	TRBV12-3/TRBV12-4
CASSSQGQTYGYTF	TGCGCCAGCAGCTCACAGGGTCAGACCTATGGCTACACCTTC	-	TRBJ1-2	many	TRBV5-1
CASSRRASGNTIYF	TGTGCCAGCAGCCGACGGGCCTCTGGAAACACCATATATTTT	-	TRBJ1-3	few	TRBV4-2
CASRGRDSANEQFF	TGTGCCAGCAGAGGGAGGGACTCAGCCAATGAGCAGTTCTTC	TRBD2	TRBJ2-1	-	TRBV5-5
CSVGPLTGVNTEAFF	TGCAGCGTTGGTCCCCTTACAGGGGTGAACACTGAAGCTTTCTTT	TRBD1	TRBJ1-1	few	TRBV29-1
CSVERVYTGELFF	TGCAGCGTTGAAAGGGTATACACCGGGGAGCTGTTTTTT	-	TRBJ2-2	-	TRBV29-1
CASSATAGTGYNEQFF	TGTGCCAGCAGCGCTACAGCGGGAACCGGGTACAATGAGCAGTTCTTC	TRBD2	TRBJ2-1	-	TRBV9
CASSLVERFRGEQYF	TGTGCCAGCAGTTTAGTAGAGAGGTTTCGGGGCGAGCAGTACTTC	-	TRBJ2-7	few	TRBV28
CASSLTLSVGNQPQHF	TGTGCCAGCAGCCTCACTTTAAGTGTCGGCAATCAGCCCCAGCATTTT	-	TRBJ1-5	few	TRBV28
CASSQTGPHQETQYF	TGTGCCAGCAGCCAAACAGGCCCCCACCAAGAGACCCAGTACTTC	-	TRBJ2-5	many	TRBV3-1
CASTGTTYGYTF	TGTGCCAGCACCGGGACCACCTATGGCTACACCTTC	-	TRBJ1-2	few	TRBV5-4
CASSPRQGAAYEQYF	TGTGCCAGCAGTCCTCGACAGGGAGCGGCCTACGAGCAGTACTTC	TRBD1	TRBJ2-7	-	TRBV12-3/TRBV12-4
CASSRDRVTGELFF	TGTGCCAGCAGCCGCGACAGGGTAACAGGGGAGCTGTTTTTT	TRBD1	TRBJ2-2	many	TRBV6-5
CASSGTTGSYNEQFF	TGCGCCAGCAGCGGTACCACTGGGTCCTACAATGAGCAGTTCTTC	-	TRBJ2-1	-	TRBV5-1
CASILDFNYNNEQFF	TGTGCCAGCATCTTAGACTTTAATTATAACAATGAGCAGTTCTTC	-	TRBJ2-1	many	TRBV27
CASSPRTGKETQYF	TGTGCCAGCAGTCCTCGGACAGGAAAAGAGACCCAGTACTTC	TRBD1	TRBJ2-5	many	TRBV28
CASSKTNRGASGANVLTF	TGTGCCAGCAGCAAAACAAACAGGGGAGCCTCTGGGGCCAACGTCCTGACTTTC	TRBD1	TRBJ2-6	many	TRBV7-3
CSGGQGRPEAFF	TGCAGTGGGGGGCAGGGTAGGCCTGAAGCTTTCTTT	-	TRBJ1-1	few	TRBV20-1
CASSPGQGSVETQYF	TGTGCCAGCTCCCCGGGACAGGGGTCGGTAGAGACCCAGTACTTC	TRBD1	TRBJ2-5	-	TRBV18
CATIVRDTGELFF	TGTGCCACCATAGTACGAGACACCGGGGAGCTGTTTTTT	-	TRBJ2-2	-	TRBV28
CASSLADRSNSPLHF	TGTGCCAGCAGTCTAGCTGACAGGTCTAATTCACCCCTCCACTTT	-	TRBJ1-6	few	TRBV6-5
CASSQTGDTQYF	TGTGCCAGCAGCCAGACAGGGGATACGCAGTATTTT	TRBD1	TRBJ2-3	medium-sized	TRBV7-9
CSVDATTISYEQYF	TGCAGCGTTGACGCGACAACTATCTCCTACGAGCAGTACTTC	-	TRBJ2-7	few	TRBV29-1
CASSPGFIEEGYTF	TGTGCCAGCAGCCCAGGATTTATAGAGGAAGGCTACACCTTC	-	TRBJ1-2	-	TRBV4-2
CSARGGLPYEQYF	TGCAGTGCTAGAGGAGGACTACCCTACGAGCAGTACTTC	-	TRBJ2-7	-	TRBV20-1
CASTGGGTEAFF	TGTGCCAGCACCGGGGGGGGGACTGAAGCTTTCTTT	-	TRBJ1-1	many	TRBV3-1
CASSQQRADTQYF	TGTGCCAGCAGCCAACAACGGGCAGATACGCAGTATTTT	-	TRBJ2-3	-	TRBV7-6
CASRGPLVGDTQYF	TGTGCCAGCAGGGGGCCGCTCGTCGGAGATACGCAGTATTTT	-	TRBJ2-3	-	TRBV28
CASSLWTSGYQETQYF	TGTGCCAGCAGCCTATGGACTAGCGGGTACCAAGAGACCCAGTACTTC	TRBD2	TRBJ2-5	few	TRBV7-9
CASSPPVAGKSTDTQYF	TGTGCCAGCTCACCACCTGTTGCGGGGAAAAGCACAGATACGCAGTATTTT	-	TRBJ2-3	many	TRBV18
CASSLGLADLTDTQYF	TGTGCCAGCAGCTTAGGACTAGCGGATCTCACAGATACGCAGTATTTT	TRBD2	TRBJ2-3	-	TRBV7-6
CSARDAGQNYGYTF	TGCAGTGCTAGAGATGCAGGACAAAACTATGGCTACACCTTC	-	TRBJ1-2	many	TRBV20-1
CASSFRRTDTQYF	TGTGCCAGCAGCTTCAGACGCACAGATACGCAGTATTTT	-	TRBJ2-3	-	TRBV7-3
CASSEVGRDTQYF	TGTGCCAGCAGTGAAGTCGGGAGAGATACGCAGTATTTT	-	TRBJ2-3	-	TRBV2
CSARRDSLYEQYF	TGCAGTGCTAGAAGAGATAGTCTCTACGAGCAGTACTTC	-	TRBJ2-7	many	TRBV20-1
CASRSSGPEQYF	TGTGCCAGCCGAAGTTCGGGGCCTGAGCAGTACTTC	-	TRBJ2-7	many	TRBV27
CSAPVTRGGREAFF	TGCAGTGCCCCTGTAACAAGGGGAGGCCGTGAAGCTTTCTTT	-	TRBJ1-1	many	TRBV20-1
CASRTSGGYNEQFF	TGCGCCAGCAGGACTAGCGGGGGCTACAATGAGCAGTTCTTC	TRBD2	TRBJ2-1	many	TRBV10-2
CASSRQGPYNEQFF	TGTGCCAGTAGTAGACAGGGTCCCTACAATGAGCAGTTCTTC	TRBD1	TRBJ2-1	many	TRBV19
CASSLPSSGNTIYF	TGTGCCAGCAGCCTTCCAAGCTCTGGAAACACCATATATTTT	-	TRBJ1-3	-	TRBV11-2
CASSQDDLASTYEQYF	TGTGCCAGCAGCCAAGATGATCTCGCGTCAACCTACGAGCAGTACTTC	-	TRBJ2-7	-	TRBV4-2
CASSMGRNQETQYF	TGTGCCAGCAGTATGGGACGGAACCAAGAGACCCAGTACTTC	-	TRBJ2-5	many	TRBV2